This TCR beta chain is drawn from a study of shared clonotypes between healthy human individuals. As to this clone: The sample has other DNA sequences that encode this CDR3 too.

Unsorted PBMC samples were amplified in replicate PCRs containing around 300 ng DNA, tens of thousands of T cell genomes. Repertoires were generated with immunoSEQ multiplex PCR, while TCRdb's copy carries only in-frame clones and drops some. The sample has hundreds of thousands of clones; around 78% are singletons. Deletions cut 7 bases from V and 6 bases from J, with 15 bases between. The CDR3 contains 13 residues. Germline V CDR1 and CDR2: MDHEN, SYDVKM. This receptor was obtained from a woman aged 40 to 50 in good health. Some clones in this sample may be carry-over from other donors' samples. J is TRBJ1-2 and V is TRBV28; no definite D call. The material sequenced was PBMCs. In DNA form, the CDR3 reads TGTGCCAGCAATGGCAGAGGATGGAATGGCTACACCTTC. Encoded protein: CASNGRGWNGYTF.